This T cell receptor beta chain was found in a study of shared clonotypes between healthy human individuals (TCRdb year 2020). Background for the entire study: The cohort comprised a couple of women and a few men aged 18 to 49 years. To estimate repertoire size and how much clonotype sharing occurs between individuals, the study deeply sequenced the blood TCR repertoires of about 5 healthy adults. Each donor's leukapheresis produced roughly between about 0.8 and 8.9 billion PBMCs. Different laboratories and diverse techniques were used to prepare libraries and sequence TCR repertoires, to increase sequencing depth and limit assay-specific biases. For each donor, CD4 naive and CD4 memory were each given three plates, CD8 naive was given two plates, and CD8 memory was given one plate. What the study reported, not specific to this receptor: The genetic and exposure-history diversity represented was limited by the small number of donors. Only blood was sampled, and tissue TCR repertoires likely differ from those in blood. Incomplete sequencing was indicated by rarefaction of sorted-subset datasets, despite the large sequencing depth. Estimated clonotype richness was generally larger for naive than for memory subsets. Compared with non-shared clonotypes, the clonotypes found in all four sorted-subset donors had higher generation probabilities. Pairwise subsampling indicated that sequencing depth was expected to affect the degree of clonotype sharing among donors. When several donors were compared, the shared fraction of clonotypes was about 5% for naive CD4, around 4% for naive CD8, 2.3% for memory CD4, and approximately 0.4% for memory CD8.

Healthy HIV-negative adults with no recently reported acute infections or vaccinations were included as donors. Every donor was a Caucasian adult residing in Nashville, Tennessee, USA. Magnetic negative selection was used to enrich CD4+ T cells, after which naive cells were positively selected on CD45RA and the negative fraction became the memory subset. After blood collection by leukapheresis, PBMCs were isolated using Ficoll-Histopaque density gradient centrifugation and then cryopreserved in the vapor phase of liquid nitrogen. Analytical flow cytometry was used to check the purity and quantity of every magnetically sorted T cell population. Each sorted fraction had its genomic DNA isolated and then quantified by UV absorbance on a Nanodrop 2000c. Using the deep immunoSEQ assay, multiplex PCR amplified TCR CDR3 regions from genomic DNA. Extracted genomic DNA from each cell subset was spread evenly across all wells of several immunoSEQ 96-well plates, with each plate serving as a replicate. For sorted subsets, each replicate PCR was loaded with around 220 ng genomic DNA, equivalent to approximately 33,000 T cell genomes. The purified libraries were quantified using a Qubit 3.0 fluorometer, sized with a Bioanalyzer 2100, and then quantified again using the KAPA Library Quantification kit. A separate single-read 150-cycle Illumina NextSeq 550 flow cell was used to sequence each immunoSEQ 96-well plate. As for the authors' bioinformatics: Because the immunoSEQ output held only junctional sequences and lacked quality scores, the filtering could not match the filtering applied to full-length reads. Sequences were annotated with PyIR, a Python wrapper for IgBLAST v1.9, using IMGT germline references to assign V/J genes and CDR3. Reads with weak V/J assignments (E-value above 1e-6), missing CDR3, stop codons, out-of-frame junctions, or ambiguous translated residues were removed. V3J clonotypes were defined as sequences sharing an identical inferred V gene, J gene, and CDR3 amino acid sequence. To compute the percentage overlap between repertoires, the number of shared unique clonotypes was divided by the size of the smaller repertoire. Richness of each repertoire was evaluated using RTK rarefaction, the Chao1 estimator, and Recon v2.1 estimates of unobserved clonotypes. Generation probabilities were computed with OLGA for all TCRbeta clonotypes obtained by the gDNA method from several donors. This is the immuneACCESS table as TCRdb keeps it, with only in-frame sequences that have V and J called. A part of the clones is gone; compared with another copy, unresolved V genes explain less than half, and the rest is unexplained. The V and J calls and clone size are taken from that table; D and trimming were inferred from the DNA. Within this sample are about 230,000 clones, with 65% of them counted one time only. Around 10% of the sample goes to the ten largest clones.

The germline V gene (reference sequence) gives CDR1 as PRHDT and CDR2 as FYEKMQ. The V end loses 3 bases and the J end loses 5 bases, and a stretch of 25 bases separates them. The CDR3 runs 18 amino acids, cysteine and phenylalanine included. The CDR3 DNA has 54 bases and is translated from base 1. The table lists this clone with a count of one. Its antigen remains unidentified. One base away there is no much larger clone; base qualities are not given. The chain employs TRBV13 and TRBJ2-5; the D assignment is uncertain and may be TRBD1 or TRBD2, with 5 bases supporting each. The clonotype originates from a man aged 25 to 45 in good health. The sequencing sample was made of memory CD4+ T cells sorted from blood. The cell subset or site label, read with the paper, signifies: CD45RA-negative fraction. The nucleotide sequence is TGTGCCAGCAGCTTGCTAGCCCCCGGAGCCAAGGGGTGGGAGACCCAGTACTTC. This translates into CASSLLAPGAKGWETQYF.